The sequence of this T cell receptor beta chain was determined in a study of Ad26.COV2.S vaccination and SARS-CoV-2 variants (dated by TCRdb to the early 2020s). With respect to the entire study: Donors in the vaccine arm were drawn from COV1001, a multicentre, randomized, double-blind, placebo-controlled phase I-IIa trial testing Ad26.COV2.S in healthy adults. Ad26.COV2.S was administered intramuscularly at 5 x 10^10 or 1 x 10^11 viral particles, either as a single shot or as two shots given 56 days apart. TCRbeta repertoire sequencing served as the tool for gauging how specific and how broad the SARS-CoV-2-reactive T cell receptors were following Ad26.COV2.S vaccination. A total of 32 samples were included in the TCR-sequenced set, comprising around 19 Ad26.COV2.S vaccine recipients, 5 placebo recipients and 8 SARS-CoV-2 convalescent individuals. Trial participants were randomized into five groups of five, in which low-dose or high-dose Ad26.COV2.S was given once or twice, or placebo was given on both occasions. Investigators remained blinded to trial group allocation during experiments and outcome assessment. What the work shows at the level of the full study, not this receptor alone: The authors noted that total T cell responses may have been underestimated by the TCR breadth and depth analyses. After vaccination, substantial breadth of spike-specific CD8+ and CD4+ T cell responses was reported. The study was not powered for comparison of responses between vaccine doses or regimens. Higher spike-specific TCR breadth was observed in Ad26.COV2.S recipients than in placebo recipients (P = 0.0014). Vaccine and placebo recipients had similar non-spike TCR breadth, a finding consistent with the vaccine containing only spike.

Its CDR3 holds 17 amino acids, cysteine through phenylalanine. Only CDR3 DNA remains: 51 bases, in frame from the first base. The germline V gene yields MDHEN for CDR1 and SYDVKM for CDR2. The germline V and J ends show losses of 3 bases and 0 bases respectively, and no gene match explains 4 bases of the junction. The immunoSEQ Assay was the method used to sequence TCRbeta CDR3 regions. After extraction, genomic DNA underwent amplification by bias-controlled multiplex PCR, followed by high-throughput sequencing. In the authors' own workflow: Collapsing and filtering of sequences were performed to quantify the absolute abundance of each unique TCRbeta CDR3 region. Usable DNA was measured by amplifying reference genes present in all nucleated cells, and TCRbeta template counts were normalized to that usable DNA to estimate T cell fraction. Repertoire TCRs were annotated as SARS-CoV-2-specific when V gene, CDR3 amino acid sequence and J gene were exactly matched to a known reactive TCR set. The reference SARS-CoV-2 TCR set was derived from MIRA and filtered for enrichment in COVID-19-positive ImmuneCODE repertoires, a step that removed public or cross-reactive TCRs. Using the MIRA antigens, annotated TCRs were further analysed by specific ORF or by position within an ORF. Breadth was defined as annotated unique rearrangements over total unique productive rearrangements; depth was the summed frequency of those rearrangements. Group comparisons of TCR breadth used two-sided Wilcoxon rank-sum tests. TCRdb stores this immuneACCESS table with in-frame sequences only. Part of the clones is absent; in the studies checked, under half of the shortfall reflects unresolved V genes, and no reason is known for the rest. V and J calls and clone size are given by that table; D and trimming were obtained from the DNA. This sample gives about 350,000 clones in total; approximately 86% of them show up just once. The biggest ten clones account for around 10% of the sample.

The sample's treatment or condition label, decoded: some 19 received Ad26.COV2.S at low or high dose, single or two shots; several received placebo; per-sample allocation not given. Repertoires of vaccine and placebo recipients were sequenced from samples taken on day 63 after the first injection. Between 29 July and 7 August 2020, Cohort 1b enrolled around 25 adults aged 18-55 years at one site in Boston, USA. Ad26.COV2.S was a replication-incompetent adenovirus type 26 vector that expressed a prefusion-stabilized SARS-CoV-2 spike protein derived from the original Wuhan strain. For this clone: This receptor's antigen is unknown. No qualities accompany the bases; no much larger clone lies one base away.

The specimen was peripheral blood, collected in a trial of Ad26.COV2.S vaccine versus placebo. The receptor was derived from a person aged 18-60 years who received the Ad26.COV2.S COVID-19 vaccine or a placebo. The chain uses TRBV28 and TRBJ1-5; 11 middle bases align to TRBD1. The CDR3 region: CASSLGTGGHSNQPQHF. In nucleotides, the sequence is TGTGCCAGCAGTTTGGGGACAGGGGGACATAGCAATCAGCCCCAGCATTTT. With the rest looked up from the reference TRBV28 and TRBJ1-5 genes rather than sequenced, the full variable domain is DVKVTQSSRYLVKRTGEKVFLECVQDMDHENMFWYRQDPGLGLRLIYFSYDVKMKEKGDIPEGYSVSREKKERFSLILESASTNQTSMYLCASSLGTGGHSNQPQHFGDGTRLSIL.